The 20 T cell receptor beta chains below come from one sample, sequenced in a study of shared clonotypes between healthy human individuals. The repertoire was sequenced with immunoSEQ multiplex PCR; TCRdb's copy has only in-frame clones and lacks some. The sample carries about half a million clones, 65% to 85% recorded once. The sample consisted of PBMCs. Receptors originate from a woman aged 35 to 49 in good health. Some clones in this sample may be carry-over from other donors' samples.

The table lists this clone with a count of one. This chain connects TRBV7-9 to TRBJ1-1, with D possibly matching TRBD1 (6 bases). CDR1 is SEHNR and CDR2 is FQNEAQ in the germline V gene (reference sequence). This CDR3 has 15 residues. With 9 bases removed from V and 1 base from J, the gap between germline ends came to 18 bases. CDR3 region: CASTTGTMRNTEAFF. CDR3 nucleotides: TGTGCCAGTACGACAGGAACAATGAGGAACACTGAAGCTTTCTTT.

There are a few counts of this clone. This likely stems from a read error, as it lies one base from a far larger clone. The sample has other DNA sequences that encode this CDR3 too. This chain joins TRBV30 and TRBJ1-1; D is ambiguous. Per germline, CDR1 GTSNPN and CDR2 SVGIG (reference sequence). The CDR3 runs 13 residues. The CDR3, as DNA: TGTGCCTGGGAGGGAAACATGAATACTGAAGCTTTCTTT. It yields the protein CAWEGNMNTEAFF.

J is TRBJ2-1 and V is TRBV30, with 10 bases matching TRBD2. The germline V gene has CDR1 GTSNPN and CDR2 SVGIG (reference sequence). CDR3 length: 19 amino acids. V gave up 0 bases and J gave up 6 bases; unmatched junction bases: 17. The CDR3 protein is CAWSVPATSGRRGFNEQFF. DNA of the CDR3: TGTGCCTGGAGTGTACCGGCGACTAGCGGGCGTCGAGGGTTCAATGAGCAGTTCTTC.

The chain recombines TRBV4-1 with TRBJ2-7; D may be TRBD2 (6 bases). Trimming shortened V by 2 bases and J by 0 bases, and 14 bases separated the two germline ends. The CDR3 contains 16 residues. CDR1 and CDR2 (germline): MGHRA, YSYEKL. The CDR3 nucleotides read TGCGCCAGCAGCCAAAGAGAGGGGACTCCCTCCTACGAGCAGTACTTC. Protein sequence: CASSQREGTPSYEQYF.

As to this clone: This likely traces to a read error, being one base from a far larger clone. At the DNA level, this CDR3 is encoded by other sequences in the same sample as well. The rearrangement joins TRBV7-9 to TRBJ2-5; 7 nucleotides align to TRBD1. V gave up 5 bases and J gave up 0 bases; unmatched junction bases: 9. Germline CDR1 and CDR2: SEHNR and FQNEAQ (reference sequence). The CDR3 sequence is 16 residues long. The CDR3 bases are TGTGCCAGCAGCCTCCGGGACAGTGCTTACCAAGAGACCCAGTACTTC. Translation: CASSLRDSAYQETQYF.

Remarks on this clone: One end of the junction is discordant with germline, which a read error may explain. This same CDR3 is encoded by further DNA sequences in the sample. The V and J genes are TRBV29-1 and TRBJ1-2; no reliable D call. Germline V gives CDR1 SQVTM, CDR2 ANQGSEA. This CDR3 has 11 residues. The CDR3 sequence: CSDSSNYGYTF. The CDR3 DNA follows: TGCAGCGATTCCTCAAACTATGGTTACACCTTC. The whole variable domain, remainder taken from reference TRBV29-1 and TRBJ1-2, is SAVISQKPSRDICQRGTSLTIQCQVDSQVTMMFWYRQQPGQSLTLIATANQGSEATYESGFVIDKFPISRPNLTFSTLTVSNMSPEDSSIYLCSDSSNYGYTFGSGTRLTVV.

This chain joins TRBV30 and TRBJ1-5, with D tentatively TRBD1 (5 bases). The V gene lost 8 bases and the J gene lost 7 bases, with 21 bases spanning the gap. Per the germline V gene, CDR1 is GTSNPN and CDR2 is SVGIG (reference sequence). The CDR3 covers 14 residues. The CDR3 DNA is TGTGCCAGCAGCTTGGGGCCGGGAGAACAGCCCCAGCATTTT. It codes for CASSLGPGEQPQHF.

A word on this clone: This probably arose from a read error, given a far larger clone one base away. This sample also contains other DNA sequences that code for the same CDR3. The chain couples TRBV19 to TRBJ1-1, with D maybe TRBD1 (5 bases). The CDR3 is made up of 15 amino acids. Germline V gene lookup returns CDR1 LNHDA and CDR2 SQIVND (reference sequence). The CDR3: CASSPPAQGNTEAFF. CDR3 nucleotides: TGTGCCAGTAGTCCTCCCGCTCAGGGAAACACAGAAGCTTTCTTT.

With regard to this clone: A far larger clone is one base from this, pointing to a likely read error. This CDR3 is also generated by other DNA sequences in the sample. This chain uses TRBV5-1 with TRBJ1-5; the D is unclear. The CDR3 sequence is 14 residues long. Germline V gene data show CDR1 as SGHRS and CDR2 as YFSETQ. Between the trimmed V and J ends, which lost 0 bases and 0 bases, there was a span of 4 bases. For the CDR3, the DNA is TGCGCCAGCAGCTTGGACGGTAGCAATCAGCCCCAGCATTTT. This sequence encodes CASSLDGSNQPQHF.

V and J are TRBV6-1 and TRBJ2-1, with D hard to call. V lost 4 bases and J lost 5, with 15 bases in between. Germline values: CDR1 MNHNS, CDR2 SASEGT. This CDR3 is built from 15 residues. CDR3 bases: TGTGCCAGCAGTGTGCTACGATCACTAAACAATGAGCAGTTCTTC. Translating gives CASSVLRSLNNEQFF.

CDR3 protein: CASSLSLPYGNEQFF. CDR3 DNA sequence: TGCGCCAGCAGCCTTAGCCTTCCGTACGGCAATGAGCAGTTCTTC. The gene calls are TRBV10-2 and TRBJ2-1; D is unclear. Germline V gene lookup returns CDR1 WSHSY and CDR2 SAAADI. With 6 bases removed from V and 6 bases from J, the gap between germline ends came to 18 bases. CDR3 size: 15 residues.

This clone was observed a few times. This chain uses TRBV6-5 with TRBJ2-7, with 9 bases lining up with TRBD1. The J segment lost 2 bases and the V segment lost 6 bases, leaving 5 bases of the junction unmatched. CDR1 MNHEY and CDR2 SVGAGI come from the germline V gene. This CDR3 has 14 residues. The CDR3 loop is CASRFGQGTYEQYF. For the CDR3, the DNA is TGTGCCAGCAGATTCGGACAGGGGACCTACGAGCAGTACTTC.

This CDR3 is CASSLFAGSYEQYF. CDR3 nucleotide sequence: TGTGCCAGCAGCTTATTCGCCGGTTCCTACGAGCAGTACTTC. The chain employs TRBV7-3 and TRBJ2-7; the D is unclear. The germline CDR1 and CDR2 sequences are SGHTA and FQGTGA. The CDR3 has 14 amino acids. The V and J ends lost 2 bases and 1 base respectively, with 9 bases between them.

Concerning this clone itself: This may come from a read error, since a much larger clone is one base off. The sample has other DNA sequences that encode this CDR3 too. The chain employs TRBV18 and TRBJ2-1; 10 bases agree with TRBD1. Trimming cost V 4 bases and J 10 bases; bases outside gene matches: 13. Germline CDR1 reads KGHSH; CDR2 reads LQKENI. The CDR3 loop spans 16 amino acids. The CDR3, as DNA: TGTGCCAGCTCACGGACCGGGACAGGGGTGTCTGTCGAGCAGTTCTTC. Protein sequence: CASSRTGTGVSVEQFF.

In the case of this clone: A far bigger clonotype differs at one base, so this is likely a read error. This same CDR3 is encoded by further DNA sequences in the sample. CDR3 DNA: TGTGCCAGCAGGGGACAGGGATCGAACACTGAAGCTTCCTTT. It codes for CASRGQGSNTEASF. The J gene is TRBJ1-1, the V gene TRBV6-1; 9 bases are a match to TRBD1. The CDR3 covers 14 residues. Germline CDR1 reads MNHNS; CDR2 reads SASEGT.

The chain employs TRBV7-2 and TRBJ2-7; 8 bases are shared with TRBD1. From germline, CDR1 is SGHTA and CDR2 FQGNSA. CDR3 length equals 18 residues. Trimming at V came to 7 bases and at J to 3 bases, leaving 20 bases not matched to a gene. CDR3 nucleotide sequence: TGTGCCAGCACCACGGGATATGTGGGGGACAGGAGCTTCTACGAGCAGTACTTC. Translation: CASTTGYVGDRSFYEQYF.

The chain is built from TRBV15 and TRBJ1-5; perhaps TRBD1 as D (5 bases). Germline CDR1 and CDR2: LNHNV and YYDKDF (reference sequence). V was clipped by 4 bases and J by 1 base, with 5 bases between them. The CDR3 runs 13 residues. The CDR3 DNA is TGTGCCACCAGCACAGGGAGCAATCAGCCCCAGCATTTT. Its protein is CATSTGSNQPQHF.

This chain uses TRBV2 with TRBJ2-7, with 8 bases identical to TRBD1. Germline loops: CDR1 SNHLY, CDR2 FYNNEI. The V gene end was trimmed by 6 bases and the J gene end by 7 bases; junction bases not matched to a gene: 5. This CDR3 has 12 residues. The CDR3, as DNA: TGTGCCAGCAGGACAGGGGAGGAAGAGCAGTACTTC. The encoded protein is CASRTGEEEQYF.

The rearrangement uses TRBV28 and TRBJ2-1, with 7 positions matching TRBD2. CDR1 is MDHEN, CDR2 SYDVKM, per germline. This CDR3 has 14 amino acids. V dropped 5 bases and J dropped 5; count of bases not matched to a gene: 6. CDR3 bases: TGTGCCAGCAGTAGCCTAGCGGACCACAATGAGCAGTTCTTC. Protein product: CASSSLADHNEQFF.

Notes on this clone: Other DNA sequences of this sample code for an identical CDR3. J is TRBJ2-5 and V is TRBV10-3; unclear D gene. This CDR3 has 11 amino acids. Trimming stripped 2 bases from V and 5 bases from J, with 3 bases between. CDR1 and CDR2 (germline): ENHRY, SYGVKD. Written as DNA, the CDR3 is TGTGCCATCAGTGAGCGTGAGACCCAGTACTTC. Translated, it gives CAISERETQYF.